This TCR beta chain is drawn from a study of T-cell reconstitution after alpha-beta-depleted transplantation in children (dated by TCRdb to the mid-2010s). Regarding the study in general: Using TCR repertoire profiling, the study quantitatively followed how T-cell immune reconstitution unfolded in children after TCRalphabeta/CD19-depleted allogeneic hematopoietic cell transplantation.

The receptor library was made with PCR. Data came from an Illumina HiSeq 2500. TCR libraries were prepared with molecular barcoding, using unique molecular identifiers to normalize TCRbeta repertoire quantification. TCRdb passed the public sequencing reads through fastp at Q25 and MiXCR, retaining productive beta sequences. Rows are combined by CDR3 protein, so each entry shows the most common genes and DNA. The sample includes roughly 200,000 distinct CDR3 sequences, with roughly 15% observed a single time. The ten largest clonotypes hold roughly an eighth of the sample. V ends up 2 bases short and J 10 bases short, with an unmatched junction base count of 10. The CDR3 has 16 amino acids, counting the end cysteine and phenylalanine. Only the CDR3 DNA stays, 48 bases, in frame from base 1. The germline V gene encodes CDR1 MNHEY and CDR2 SVGAGI. This clonotype has a count of ten or more. Its antigen target is currently unknown. Base quality data are lacking; no much larger clone is found one base away.

The material was PBMCs from the stem cell graft donor, obtained from the stem cell graft. The receptor's source is a human donor who donated a stem cell graft to a child with acute lymphoblastic leukemia. The receptor chain draws on TRBV6-5 and TRBJ1-4; the junction holds 10 bases that match TRBD1. The DNA is TGTGCCAGCAGTTACAGCGGACAGGGGGGGGAAGCAAAACTGTTTTTT. This codes for CASSYSGQGGEAKLFF.